Below are 18 T cell receptor beta chains sequenced from a single sample in a study of cytomegalovirus exposure and HLA in healthy donors. PCR was performed using 60 Vbeta and 13 Jbeta primers. Sequenced by immunoSEQ multiplex PCR; TCRdb stores in-frame clones only, minus some. The table has over 100,000 clones, approximately 8.8% seen once. The sample consisted of PBMCs. The receptors were sampled from a man aged 35 to 55 in good health and CMV-seronegative.

This clone was counted between two and nine times. The J gene is TRBJ2-1, the V gene TRBV5-4, with TRBD1 matching over 9 bases. The CDR3 length is 13 residues. The V gene end was trimmed by 3 bases and the J gene end by 13 bases; junction bases not matched to a gene: 8. CDR1 SGHNT and CDR2 YYREEE come from the germline V gene (reference sequence). The CDR3 spells CASSWPDRGVQFF. The CDR3 DNA follows: TGTGCCAGCAGCTGGCCCGACAGGGGGGTTCAGTTCTTC. Based on the CDR3 plus reference TRBV5-4 and TRBJ2-1, the full variable domain is ETGVTQSPTHLIKTRGQQVTLRCSSQSGHNTVSWYQQALGQGPQFIFQYYREEENGRGNFPPRFSGLQFPNYSSELNVNALELDDSALYLCASSWPDRGVQFFGPGTRLTVL.

This clone was detected a few times. The chain is built from TRBV2 and TRBJ2-5; 11 nucleotides match TRBD2. The trim removed 2 bases at V and 2 bases at J, leaving 10 bases unmatched. The CDR3 has 18 residues. CDR1 is SNHLY and CDR2 is FYNNEI in the germline V gene. The CDR3 loop is CASSELAGGRGGQETQYF. CDR3 DNA sequence: TGTGCCAGCAGTGAACTAGCGGGGGGCCGGGGAGGGCAAGAGACCCAGTACTTC.

This clone came up a few times. The chain combines TRBV11-2 with TRBJ2-1, with TRBD2 as a possible D gene (6 bases). With 2 bases removed from V and 4 bases from J, the gap between germline ends came to 12 bases. The CDR3 length is 15 residues. CDR1 SGHAT and CDR2 FQNNGV come from the germline V gene. This chain's CDR3 is CASSLSEGAYNEQFF. The DNA for the CDR3 is TGTGCCAGCAGCTTATCGGAGGGCGCGTACAATGAGCAGTTCTTC.

V is TRBV27 and J is TRBJ1-1, with D uncertain. CDR3 length: 13 amino acids. CDR1 and CDR2 (germline): MNHEY, SMNVEV (reference sequence). Deletions cut 3 bases from V and 3 bases from J, with 8 bases between. In DNA, the CDR3 is TGTGCCAGCAGTTTTGGAGGCTACACTGAAGCTTTCTTT. It encodes CASSFGGYTEAFF.

The rearrangement links TRBV7-9 to TRBJ2-7, with 8 bases matching TRBD1. Germline V gene sequence: CDR1 SEHNR, CDR2 FQNEAQ (reference sequence). J gave up 7 bases and V 5 bases, and 10 bases lay outside the gene matches. The CDR3 totals 14 residues. The CDR3 region has the DNA TGTGCCAGCAGCCTCCCGGACAGGGCGAGGGAGCAGTACTTC. Amino acids: CASSLPDRAREQYF.

The chain recombines TRBV29-1 with TRBJ1-2; tentative D call: TRBD1 (5 bases). The V end lost 4 bases, the J end lost 9 bases, and 12 bases lay between the germline ends. This CDR3 contains 11 residues. CDR1 is SQVTM and CDR2 is ANQGSEA in the germline V gene. The CDR3 is CSVAQVGSYTF. CDR3 bases: TGCAGCGTTGCACAGGTGGGGAGCTACACCTTC.

This clone was seen only a few times. The chain links TRBV5-1 to TRBJ2-1; 11 nucleotides agree with TRBD2. The J segment lost 5 bases and the V segment lost 4 bases, leaving 8 bases of the junction unmatched. CDR3 length: 16 amino acids. Per germline, CDR1 SGHRS and CDR2 YFSETQ. CDR3 sequence (DNA): TGCGCCAGCAGCGCCAGACTAGCGGGGAATAACAATGAGCAGTTCTTC. Residues: CASSARLAGNNNEQFF.

Only a few counts were recorded for this clone. The chain has TRBV9 and TRBJ2-5, with D tentatively TRBD1 (5 bases). There are 14 residues in the CDR3. Trimming cost V 0 bases and J 1 base, with 7 bases left between them. The germline CDR1 and CDR2 sequences are SGDLS and YYNGEE. The CDR3 DNA follows: TGTGCCAGCAGCGTAGGACAGCTCCAAGAGACCCAGTACTTC. Translated, it gives CASSVGQLQETQYF.

This clone was found a few times. J is TRBJ1-5 and V is TRBV7-2, with D unclear. Trimming stripped 3 bases from V and 4 bases from J, with 7 bases between. The CDR3 contains 13 residues. In germline, CDR1 is SGHTA, CDR2 FQGNSA. Here the CDR3 reads CASSFPGNQPQHF. CDR3 DNA: TGTGCCAGCAGCTTCCCGGGAAATCAGCCCCAGCATTTT. The full variable domain, its missing parts supplied by reference TRBV7-2 and TRBJ1-5, is GAGVSQSPSNKVTEKGKDVELRCDPISGHTALYWYRQSLGQGLEFLIYFQGNSAPDKSGLPSDRFSAERTGGSVSTLTIQRTQQEDSAVYLCASSFPGNQPQHFGDGTRLSIL.

The chain uses TRBV30 and TRBJ1-2; D is ambiguous. The CDR3 loop spans 11 amino acids. CDR1 is GTSNPN, CDR2 SVGIG, per germline (reference sequence). V was cut by 3 bases and J by 4 bases, with 6 bases left in between. This CDR3 is CAWSPGYGYTF. The CDR3 nucleotides read TGTGCCTGGAGCCCAGGCTATGGCTACACCTTC.

This clone came up a few times. The V call is TRBV5-1, the J call TRBJ2-1, with a tentative D call TRBD1 (5 bases). This CDR3 contains 14 residues. V lost 1 base, J lost 4 bases, and 9 bases lay in between. CDR1 and CDR2 (germline): SGHRS, YFSETQ. This CDR3 reads CASSLWQGYNEQFF. CDR3 DNA sequence: TGCGCCAGCAGCTTGTGGCAGGGTTACAATGAGCAGTTCTTC.

The sample holds a few counts of this clone. The rearrangement links TRBV5-1 to TRBJ2-7; 8 positions agree with TRBD1. V trimming: 2 bases; J trimming: 5 bases; junction bases outside the gene matches: 9. The germline gives CDR1 SGHRS, CDR2 YFSETQ. This CDR3 has 15 residues. The CDR3 nucleotides are TGCGCCAGCAGCTTTGGGAGACAGGGGTCTCACGAGCAGTACTTC. Translation: CASSFGRQGSHEQYF.

The V call is TRBV6-5, the J call TRBJ1-5, with TRBD1 identical over 9 bases. The CDR3 length is 14 residues. In germline, CDR1 is MNHEY, CDR2 SVGAGI. With V trimmed by 4 bases and J by 7 bases, 5 bases remained unmatched. The CDR3 sequence: CASSSTGGGQPQHF. CDR3 in DNA: TGTGCCAGCAGTTCAACAGGGGGCGGGCAGCCCCAGCATTTT.

V is TRBV7-6 and J is TRBJ2-2, with TRBD2 matching over 7 bases. Trimming cost V 1 base and J 3 bases; bases outside gene matches: 8. The CDR3 has 17 residues. CDR1 is SGHVS and CDR2 is FNYEAQ in the germline V gene. DNA for the CDR3: TGTGCCAGCAGCTTAGGGGGGGGGACCGGGGACACCGGGGAGCTGTTTTTT. Translation gives CASSLGGGTGDTGELFF.

Concerning this clone itself: Sequence at one end of the junction differs from germline and may be a read error. This chain joins TRBV27 and TRBJ1-5; a possible D gene is TRBD1 (5 bases). Looked up from germline, CDR1 is MNHEY and CDR2 is SMNVEV (reference sequence). The CDR3 spans 13 residues. CDR3 loop: CASSSGSNQPQHF. For the CDR3, the DNA is TGTGCCAGCAGTTCAGGGTCCAATCAGCCCCAACATTTT.

This chain links TRBV25-1 with TRBJ2-1; 10 bases are a match to TRBD2. Germline V CDR1 and CDR2: MGHDK, SYGVNS. V trimming: 6 bases; J trimming: 5 bases; junction bases outside the gene matches: 1. This CDR3 spans 13 amino acids. CDR3 coding DNA: TGTGCCAGCAGAGGACTAGCGGACAATGAGCAGTTCTTC. Its protein product is CASRGLADNEQFF.

This chain links TRBV6-5 with TRBJ1-1, with D possibly being TRBD1 (5 bases). The V gene lost 4 bases and the J gene lost 4 bases, with 10 bases spanning the gap. Germline CDR1 is MNHEY and CDR2 is SVGAGI. The CDR3 is 13 amino acids. The CDR3 DNA reads as TGTGCCAGCAGTTGGGGGGATATCACTGAAGCTTTCTTT. Its translation is CASSWGDITEAFF.

The gene calls are TRBV7-9 and TRBJ2-1, with 11 bases that match TRBD2. The CDR3 totals 15 residues. Trimming took 6 bases from V and 6 from J; bases not matched to a gene: 7. CDR1 and CDR2 (germline): SEHNR, FQNEAQ (reference sequence). The CDR3 spells CASSVAGGLGNEQFF. The CDR3 nucleotides read TGTGCCAGCAGTGTAGCGGGGGGGCTCGGCAATGAGCAGTTCTTC.